This TCR beta chain is drawn from a study of graft-versus-host responses after intestinal transplantation. A remark on this clone: As yet, its antigen is unknown.

Trimming left V 4 bases short and J 13 bases short, with 17 bases between. Germline-derived CDR1 and CDR2 are MGHRA and YSYEKL. This CDR3 region has 13 residues. Assay used: immunoSEQ multiplex PCR; TCRdb lists only in-frame clones, some missing. Among some 120,000 clones, around 94% were seen once, and the ten largest hold roughly 1.2%. Findings and caveats of the study: The study associated peak circulating GvH clone levels with early post-transplant HvG declines. GvH clones were identified in recipient marrow, with some first appearing in ileum or blood.

The source was unstimulated CD8+ T cells sorted from spleen or lymph node cells, collected before transplant. The genes are TRBV4-1 and TRBJ2-1; possible D gene TRBD2, 6 bases. The receptor's source is a human donor who was the organ donor for an intestinal transplant. CDR3 region: CASSPQPLAFQFF. The CDR3 DNA follows: TGCGCCAGCAGCCCCCAGCCCCTAGCGTTCCAGTTCTTC.